This T cell receptor beta chain is drawn from a study of cytomegalovirus exposure and HLA in healthy donors. Germline loops: CDR1 SGHDT, CDR2 YYEEEE. The length of the CDR3 is 16 residues. Unmatched junction bases numbered 10, after V lost 3 bases and J lost 2 bases. To note about this clone: Its antigen is currently unknown.

Only in-frame clones appear in the TCRdb table, and some are missing; sequencing was by immunoSEQ multiplex PCR. The data show about 330,000 clones, approximately 90% seen once. General study findings and limits: Rare TCR sequences dominated, though some public TCRs recurred in many donors.

The clonotype was recovered from a woman aged 25 to 39 in good health and CMV-seropositive. The gene calls are TRBV5-6 and TRBJ2-7, with TRBD1 matching 8 bases. The sequenced material came from PBMCs. CDR3 sequence reads: CASSSSPQGAPYEQYF. The CDR3 DNA reads as TGTGCCAGCAGCTCCAGTCCTCAGGGGGCCCCCTACGAGCAGTACTTC.